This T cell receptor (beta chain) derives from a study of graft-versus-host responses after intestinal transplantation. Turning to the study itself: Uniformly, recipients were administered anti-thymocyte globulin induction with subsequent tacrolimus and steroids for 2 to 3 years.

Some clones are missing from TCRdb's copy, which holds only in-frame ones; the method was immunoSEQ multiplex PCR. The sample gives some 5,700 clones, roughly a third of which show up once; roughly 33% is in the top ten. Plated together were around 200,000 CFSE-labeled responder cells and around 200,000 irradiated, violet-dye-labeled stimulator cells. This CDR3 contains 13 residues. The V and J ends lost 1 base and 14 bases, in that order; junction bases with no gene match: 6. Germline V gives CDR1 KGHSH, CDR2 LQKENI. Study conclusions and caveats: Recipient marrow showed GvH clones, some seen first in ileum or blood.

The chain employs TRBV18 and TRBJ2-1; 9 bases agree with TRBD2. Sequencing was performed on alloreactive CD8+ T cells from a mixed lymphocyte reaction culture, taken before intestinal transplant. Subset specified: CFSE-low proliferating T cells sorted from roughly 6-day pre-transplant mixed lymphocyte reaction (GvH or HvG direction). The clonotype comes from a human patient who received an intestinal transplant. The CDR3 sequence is CASSPLAGDSEFF. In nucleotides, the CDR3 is TGTGCCAGCTCACCACTAGCGGGAGATTCCGAGTTCTTC.